The rows below give T cell receptor beta chains drawn from one sample of a study of metastatic and nonmetastatic thyroid tumors. TCRdb recomputed clones from the PCR reads via MiXCR. Of roughly 98,000 clones in the sample, just under 15% were seen once. Sequencing was performed on blood. The receptors were sampled from a female donor with papillary thyroid cancer or a benign thyroid nodule (not recorded which). Some clones in this sample may be carry-over from other donors' samples. Both conserved end residues are trimmed from each CDR3. Fields, in order: J gene, V gene, CDR3 protein.

>TRBJ2-1|TRBV7-3
ASILSGSGHEQF
>TRBJ2-5|TRBV19
ASSRLQRGETQY
>TRBJ2-3|TRBV5-1
ASNGGVPGDTQY
>TRBJ2-5|TRBV7-6
ASSSGLSGQDTQY
>TRBJ2-7|TRBV5-4
ASSHWEGGEQY
>TRBJ1-5|TRBV10-2
ASSESGQGGNRPQH
>TRBJ2-2|TRBV5-1
ASSFWGHLTGELF
>TRBJ1-1|TRBV14
ASSHGNYRGMNTEAF
>TRBJ2-7|TRBV5-5
ASSPAYEQY
>TRBJ1-5|TRBV6-4
ASSVDTNQPQH
>TRBJ1-4|TRBV20-1
SALDPNMGEKLF
>TRBJ2-1|TRBV19
ASEASYSYNEQF
>TRBJ1-2|TRBV12-5
ASGPQGVLS
>TRBJ2-7|TRBV7-2
ASSLGRGSYEQY
>TRBJ1-2|TRBV6-1
ASSDPGQNYGYT
>TRBJ2-7|TRBV30
AWRTYPSRGYEQY
>TRBJ1-2|TRBV3-1
ASSQDGSNWYGYT
>TRBJ1-3|TRBV30
AWPGGISGNTIY
>TRBJ1-2|TRBV19
ASSPYGTGGDVYGYT
>TRBJ1-1|TRBV18
ASSTDSEAF
>TRBJ1-1|TRBV7-2
ASSLRTGKAF
>TRBJ1-2|TRBV27
ASSPFRDSQLLYGYT
>TRBJ2-3|TRBV6-1
ASSEGTGGADTQY
>TRBJ2-7|TRBV5-1
ASSLGLVSYEQY
>TRBJ2-1|TRBV2
ASSGGQNEQF
>TRBJ2-2|TRBV6-2/TRBV6-3
ASSSLDELF
>TRBJ2-1|TRBV2
ASRSGGVSSYNEQF
>TRBJ2-7|TRBV9
ASSPGTGRTYEQY
>TRBJ1-1|TRBV6-1
ASSSGTEAF
>TRBJ2-7|TRBV7-6
ASSLAESLGSYEHY
>TRBJ1-2|TRBV6-1
ASSEAGAVRYGYT
>TRBJ1-4|TRBV3-1
ASSQGFQLNEKLF
>TRBJ1-1|TRBV6-1
ASKEQGANTEAF
>TRBJ2-5|TRBV29-1
SVTGWAAYQETQY
>TRBJ1-6|TRBV5-6
ASSFGDRVGSPLH
>TRBJ2-1|TRBV27
ASSATGGRYNEQF
>TRBJ1-1|TRBV9
ASSPRGLNTEAF